A single sample is the source of the 32 T cell receptor beta chains below, sequenced in a study of blood T cell repertoires in COVID-19. Clones were read by immunoSEQ multiplex PCR, and TCRdb kept only the in-frame ones, dropping some. The sample contains around 200,000 clones, 80% of which appear only once. The sequencing sample was made of PBMCs or T cells enriched from blood (not recorded which). The source of these receptors is a middle-aged woman with acute COVID-19.

The rearrangement uses TRBV7-9 and TRBJ1-1; 8 bases agree with TRBD1. Per the germline V gene, CDR1 is SEHNR and CDR2 is FQNEAQ (reference sequence). Losses at the gene ends were 4 bases for V and 3 bases for J; bases not matched to a gene: 4. There are 14 residues in the CDR3. CDR3 sequence reads: CASSSYRGYTEAFF. The DNA of the CDR3 is TGTGCCAGCAGCTCATACAGGGGGTACACTGAAGCTTTCTTT.

The chain recombines TRBV19 with TRBJ1-2; perhaps TRBD1 as D (5 bases). The CDR3 is 14 amino acids. Trimming removed 7 bases from V and 0 bases from J, with 12 bases in between. CDR1 and CDR2 (germline): LNHDA, SQIVND (reference sequence). The CDR3 bases are TGTGCCAGTACCATGGCAGGGCCTAACTATGGCTACACCTTC. Protein product: CASTMAGPNYGYTF.

The chain recombines TRBV7-6 with TRBJ2-5; D uncertain. This CDR3 region has 13 residues. The germline V and J ends were trimmed by 4 bases and 4 bases, with 10 bases remaining between them. Germline V gene sequence: CDR1 SGHVS, CDR2 FNYEAQ. In DNA, the CDR3 is TGTGCCAGCAGCTCCAACTTTGGAGAGACCCAGTACTTC. It translates to CASSSNFGETQYF. Full variable domain (remainder filled in from reference TRBV7-6 and TRBJ2-5): GAGVSQSPRYKVTKRGQDVALRCDPISGHVSLYWYRQALGQGPEFLTYFNYEAQQDKSGLPNDRFSAERPEGSISTLTIQRTEQRDSAMYRCASSSNFGETQYFGPGTRLLVL.

J is TRBJ1-5 and V is TRBV30; possible D gene TRBD1, 5 bases. Germline CDR1 GTSNPN, CDR2 SVGIG (reference sequence). Trimming stripped 0 bases from V and 2 bases from J, with 5 bases between. The CDR3 length is 13 residues. DNA of the CDR3: TGTGCCTGGAGTGTACAGGGCAATCAGCCCCAGCATTTT. As protein: CAWSVQGNQPQHF.

The chain uses TRBV7-2 and TRBJ2-7, with 11 nucleotides matching TRBD2. The CDR3 is 14 amino acids. V gave up 2 bases and J gave up 3 bases; unmatched junction bases: 0. Germline-derived CDR1 and CDR2 are SGHTA and FQGNSA. The CDR3 nucleotides are TGTGCCAGCAGCTTACTAGCGGGAGGCTACGAGCAGTACTTC. The encoded protein is CASSLLAGGYEQYF.

V gene TRBV6-5 combines with J gene TRBJ1-1, with D unresolved. Looked up from germline, CDR1 is MNHEY and CDR2 is SVGAGI. V was trimmed by 6 bases and J by 1 base, leaving 9 bases between them. The CDR3 is made up of 13 amino acids. DNA of the CDR3: TGTGCCAGCAGCCCCCTCGGGAACACTGAAGCTTTCTTT. Translated: CASSPLGNTEAFF.

CDR3 loop: CASSSGTSGSYYEQYF. CDR3 DNA: TGTGCCAGCAGCTCCGGGACTAGCGGGAGTTATTACGAGCAGTACTTC. The chain couples TRBV7-9 to TRBJ2-7, with 14 bases that match TRBD2. Germline CDR1 SEHNR, CDR2 FQNEAQ (reference sequence). J was trimmed by 4 bases and V by 4 bases; bases with no gene match: 6. This CDR3 spans 16 amino acids.

This chain connects TRBV30 to TRBJ2-2, with 7 bases lining up with TRBD1. Unmatched junction bases numbered 3, after V lost 2 bases and J lost 6 bases. This CDR3 comprises 13 residues. The V gene's germline CDR1 is GTSNPN and CDR2 SVGIG (reference sequence). Written as DNA, the CDR3 is TGTGCCTGGAGTATAACAGGGGCCGGGGAGCTGTTTTTT. Encoded protein: CAWSITGAGELFF.

J is TRBJ1-3 and V is TRBV2, with 7 bases identical to TRBD1. Germline CDR1 reads SNHLY; CDR2 reads FYNNEI. This CDR3 contains 14 residues. The J segment lost 8 bases and the V segment lost 4 bases, leaving 8 bases of the junction unmatched. The CDR3 loop reads CASSVPDRVDTIYF. CDR3 in DNA: TGTGCCAGCAGTGTCCCTGACAGGGTGGACACCATATATTTT.

This clone has only a few counts. This chain links TRBV6-2 or TRBV6-3 with TRBJ2-2; D perhaps matches TRBD2 (6 bases). V gave up 2 bases and J gave up 5 bases, with 12 bases separating them. The CDR3 has 15 residues. CDR1 is MNHEY and CDR2 is SVGEGT in the germline V gene. The CDR3 sequence is CASSYLRGRTGELFF. DNA of the CDR3: TGTGCCAGCAGTTACCTGCGGGGCCGGACCGGGGAGCTGTTTTTT.

CDR3 residues: CASSPIPGTANYGYTF. The DNA for the CDR3 is TGTGCCAGCAGTCCAATCCCCGGGACAGCTAACTATGGCTACACCTTC. The V and J genes are TRBV6-4 and TRBJ1-2, with TRBD1 matching over 7 bases. The CDR3 consists of 16 residues. Germline assignment: CDR1 MRHNA and CDR2 SNTAGT. The V gene end was trimmed by 5 bases and the J gene end by 0 bases; junction bases not matched to a gene: 9.

The gene calls are TRBV7-2 and TRBJ2-3, with 15 bases matching TRBD2. The CDR3 length is 19 residues. The V segment lost 5 bases and the J segment 4 bases; nucleotides outside the gene matches: 13. The germline V gene encodes CDR1 SGHTA and CDR2 FQGNSA. The CDR3 DNA reads as TGTGCCAGCAGCCATAGAGGGGTGGGACTAGCGGGAGGAGCAGATACGCAGTATTTT. Translation: CASSHRGVGLAGGADTQYF.

The chain recombines TRBV2 with TRBJ2-4; 10 nucleotides agree with TRBD2. CDR1 and CDR2 from the germline V gene are SNHLY and FYNNEI. This CDR3 spans 17 amino acids. The V segment lost 5 bases and the J segment 2 bases; nucleotides outside the gene matches: 9. The chain's CDR3 is CASSSSGGILTKNIQYF. The CDR3 region has the DNA TGTGCCAGCAGTTCTAGCGGGGGTATCCTAACCAAAAACATTCAGTACTTC.

The chain carries TRBV6-1 and TRBJ2-3; D is perhaps TRBD2 (5 bases). CDR1 is MNHNS, CDR2 SASEGT, per germline. Trimming took off 1 base at V and 0 bases at J, with 8 bases between the two ends. The CDR3 loop spans 15 amino acids. The chain's CDR3 is CASSEVTGSTDTQYF. The CDR3 DNA follows: TGTGCCAGCAGTGAAGTCACGGGAAGCACAGATACGCAGTATTTT.

This chain uses TRBV5-6 with TRBJ1-6; 8 bases line up with TRBD1. The V gene end was trimmed by 1 base and the J gene end by 7 bases; junction bases not matched to a gene: 1. The CDR3 covers 14 residues. Germline V gene sequence: CDR1 SGHDT, CDR2 YYEEEE. CDR3 nucleotides: TGTGCCAGCAGCTTGACAGGGGGAAATTCACCCCTCCACTTT. This sequence encodes CASSLTGGNSPLHF.

The rearrangement links TRBV28 to TRBJ1-2, with D uncertain. Between the trimmed V and J ends, which lost 7 bases and 2 bases, there was a span of 8 bases. The CDR3 runs 12 residues. Germline V gene sequence: CDR1 MDHEN, CDR2 SYDVKM. The CDR3 region has the DNA TGTGCCAGCAAACGGTTCAACTATGGCTACACCTTC. Its protein product is CASKRFNYGYTF.

This sequence joins TRBV5-1 and TRBJ2-5; 9 positions match TRBD2. In germline, CDR1 is SGHRS, CDR2 YFSETQ. V was pared by 6 bases and J by 2 bases, with 14 bases of the junction left unmatched. The CDR3 covers 17 residues. The CDR3 bases are TGCGCCAGCATGGTTGAGCCGGGCGGGGGGGCACAAGAGACCCAGTACTTC. Protein product: CASMVEPGGGAQETQYF.

The CDR3 DNA follows: TGTGCCAGCAGTTTGCAAGCGGCTGAAAAACTGTTTTTT. Amino acid sequence: CASSLQAAEKLFF. This rearrangement joins TRBV28 to TRBJ1-4; no clear D gene. CDR3 length equals 13 residues. With 3 bases removed from V and 7 bases from J, the gap between germline ends came to 9 bases. From germline, CDR1 is MDHEN and CDR2 SYDVKM.

The V gene is TRBV10-3, the J gene TRBJ1-5, with TRBD1 as a possible D gene (5 bases). This CDR3 contains 14 residues. Trimming removed 11 bases from V and 2 bases from J, with 16 bases in between. CDR1 ENHRY and CDR2 SYGVKD come from the germline V gene. The CDR3 loop reads CASMVGGGNQPQHF. The DNA of the CDR3 is TGTGCCTCGATGGTGGGGGGTGGCAATCAGCCCCAGCATTTT.

This clone was detected only once. The chain links TRBV20-1 to TRBJ1-2; D is ambiguous. Germline-derived CDR1 and CDR2 are DFQATT and SNEGSKA (reference sequence). The CDR3 extends over 12 amino acids. V gave up 3 bases and J gave up 2 bases, with 7 bases separating them. The CDR3 loop is CSASPNNYGYTF. In nucleotides, the CDR3 is TGCAGTGCTAGTCCTAACAACTATGGCTACACCTTC.

V usage is TRBV5-1 and J usage is TRBJ1-1, with TRBD1 as a possible D gene (6 bases). The CDR3 is 14 amino acids. The V end lost 4 bases, the J end lost 2 bases, and 12 bases lay between the germline ends. CDR1 and CDR2 (germline): SGHRS, YFSETQ. The CDR3 nucleotides are TGCGCCAGCAGCACCGGGACACCAAACACTGAAGCTTTCTTT. Its protein is CASSTGTPNTEAFF.

V gene TRBV29-1 combines with J gene TRBJ2-5; no firm D call. V lost 0 bases to trimming and J lost 4 bases, with 9 bases between them. The germline gives CDR1 SQVTM, CDR2 ANQGSEA. CDR3 length equals 13 residues. The chain's CDR3 is CSVEDLFLETQYF. The DNA for the CDR3 is TGCAGCGTTGAAGACCTGTTCCTAGAGACCCAGTACTTC.

The rearrangement links TRBV7-9 to TRBJ1-5, with D unresolved. The germline V gene encodes CDR1 SEHNR and CDR2 FQNEAQ (reference sequence). There are 15 residues in the CDR3. V lost 3 bases and J 3 bases, leaving 12 bases between the germline ends. In DNA form, the CDR3 reads TGTGCCAGCAGCTTTTCGACGGGAATCAATCAGCCCCAGCATTTT. Amino acids: CASSFSTGINQPQHF.

This rearrangement joins TRBV6-5 to TRBJ1-1; 7 positions agree with TRBD1. V shed 0 bases, J shed 8 bases, and the junction held 6 bases outside the gene matches. This CDR3 has 14 amino acids. Germline V gives CDR1 MNHEY, CDR2 SVGAGI. CDR3 bases: TGTGCCAGCAGTTACTCGGACAGGCCGTCCGAAGCTTTCTTT. It specifies CASSYSDRPSEAFF.

The J gene is TRBJ1-1, the V gene TRBV29-1; the D gene is possibly TRBD1 (5 bases). The CDR3 loop spans 11 amino acids. Germline CDR1 is SQVTM and CDR2 is ANQGSEA. V was pared by 4 bases and J by 3 bases, with 6 bases between. In DNA, the CDR3 is TGCAGCGTTGTAGGGGACACTGAAGCTTTCTTT. It codes for CSVVGDTEAFF. The variable domain in full, completed from reference TRBV29-1 and TRBJ1-1, reads SAVISQKPSRDICQRGTSLTIQCQVDSQVTMMFWYRQQPGQSLTLIATANQGSEATYESGFVIDKFPISRPNLTFSTLTVSNMSPEDSSIYLCSVVGDTEAFFGQGTRLTVV.

On this clone itself: One end of the junction varies from germline; a read error may be responsible. The rearrangement joins TRBV19 to TRBJ1-1; no reliable D call. This CDR3 comprises 15 residues. Germline V gives CDR1 LNHDA, CDR2 SQIVND (reference sequence). In nucleotides, the CDR3 is TGTGCCAGTCTCCCTCGGATCACCAGGAACGCTGAAGCTTTCTTT. Its translation is CASLPRITRNAEAFF.

This chain links TRBV2 with TRBJ1-1; possibly TRBD1 for D (6 bases). Trimming shortened V by 8 bases and J by 4 bases, and 20 bases separated the two germline ends. The length of the CDR3 is 15 residues. Germline assignment: CDR1 SNHLY and CDR2 FYNNEI. The CDR3 region has the DNA TGTGCCAGCTCCTATGGGGGGGGCGAGGGCACTGAAGCTTTCTTT. Protein: CASSYGGGEGTEAFF.

This clone was detected a few times. The chain couples TRBV19 to TRBJ1-2, with D tentatively TRBD1 (5 bases). This CDR3 comprises 14 residues. The V and J ends lost 6 bases and 0 bases respectively, with 11 bases between them. Germline CDR1 LNHDA, CDR2 SQIVND (reference sequence). CDR3 amino acids: CASSRGQTNYGYTF. CDR3 nucleotides: TGTGCCAGTAGCCGAGGACAAACTAACTATGGCTACACCTTC.

The rearrangement uses TRBV10-3 and TRBJ2-7; 7 positions match TRBD1. The germline CDR1 and CDR2 sequences are ENHRY and SYGVKD. The CDR3 is made up of 16 amino acids. V shed 3 bases, J shed 4 bases, and the junction held 12 bases outside the gene matches. The DNA for the CDR3 is TGTGCCATCAGTGAATACGACAGGGAAAGGGAATACGAGCAGTACTTC. This codes for CAISEYDREREYEQYF.

The gene calls are TRBV4-1 and TRBJ1-4; D is uncertain. Trimming removed 2 bases from V and 0 bases from J, with 7 bases in between. The CDR3 spans 15 residues. Germline V gene data show CDR1 as MGHRA and CDR2 as YSYEKL. Here the CDR3 DNA reads TGCGCCAGCAGCCAACCAGGCTCAACTAATGAAAAACTGTTTTTT. Translating it yields CASSQPGSTNEKLFF.

V usage is TRBV3-1 (or the pseudogene TRBV3-2) and J usage is TRBJ1-2, with D unclear. V dropped 0 bases and J dropped 4 bases, with 12 bases sitting between them. The CDR3 contains 15 residues. Germline V CDR1 and CDR2: LGHDT, YNNKEL (reference sequence). The CDR3 loop is CASSQDTGGPYGYTF. The CDR3 DNA follows: TGTGCCAGCAGCCAAGATACGGGAGGACCCTATGGCTACACCTTC.

The gene calls are TRBV7-3 and TRBJ2-7; 11 positions match TRBD2. The CDR3 length is 17 residues. V lost 0 bases and J lost 8; bases outside the gene matches: 12. Looked up from germline, CDR1 is SGHTA and CDR2 is FQGTGA. CDR3 DNA: TGTGCCAGCAGCTTAACGGGCCTAGCGGGGGGTGCTGGTAAGCAGTACTTC. Its translation is CASSLTGLAGGAGKQYF.